The entry below gives a single T cell receptor beta chain sequence along with its context. Its target antigen remains unknown. No much larger clone exists at a distance of one base, and base qualities are not known. This record comes from a study of T cells in Graves' hyperthyroidism and ophthalmopathy (dated by TCRdb to 2018 to 2020). Describing the broader study: Peripheral blood samples were taken at the time of initial diagnosis, prior to any treatment. TCR V-J signatures able to tell the groups apart were searched for in a discovery cohort of some 100 patients, of whom over 40 had Graves' ophthalmopathy and some 60 had stable Graves' hyperthyroidism. Thyroid tissue and blood T-cell repertoires from six Graves' hyperthyroidism patients were also compared in the study. Prospective prediction of ophthalmopathy was tested in an independent validation cohort consisting of about 19 hyperthyroidism patients and around 16 patients who later progressed to ophthalmopathy. Following sampling, methimazole starting at 30 mg daily was given to hyperthyroidism patients, and high-dose intravenous methylprednisolone was given to ophthalmopathy patients. The paper describes TCR Vbeta CDR3 sequencing of around 140 peripheral blood samples, made up of 43 ophthalmopathy patients, roughly 72 hyperthyroidism patients and 17 progressor patients. The roughly 100 discovery patients were randomly split 7:3 into training and test sets.

V is shortened by 6 bases, J by 2 bases, and the region joining them spans 16 bases. According to the germline V gene, CDR1 reads KGHSH and CDR2 reads LQKENI. The CDR3 goes from the cysteine to the phenylalanine over 16 residues. The DNA shown is the 48-base CDR3, in frame from base 1. The TCR beta CDR3 regions were amplified from the RNA transcripts. The first round of RT-PCR for the TCR CDR3 was performed with the HTBI primer set and the Qiagen OneStep RT-PCR kit. The libraries were constructed in a second round of multiplex PCR and then size-selected and purified. The libraries were sequenced on an Illumina HiSeq2000 using paired-end 100 bp reads. The authors' pipeline ran thus. SOAPnuke was used to process the raw data, throwing out any read that contained adapters or uncalled bases, had a mean Phred below 15, or lacked an exact constant-primer or identifier match. High-quality paired reads were merged using COPE v1.2.5, and each unique nucleotide sequence was defined as a clonotype. MiTCR v1.1 was used to align the clonotypes against IMGT TRBV, TRBD and TRBJ reference segments. The analysis was restricted to V-J combinations with a frequency above 0.0001, which together covered roughly 99% of the repertoires. A TCS score was defined as the ratio between F50 (clonal expansion) and ExV (chaos), using BLOSUM62-based TCRdist between CDR3 peptides within each V-J. Welch's t-statistics and random forest reduced approximately 520 V-J features to 13, which were used in a naive Bayes classifier (R e1071). TCRdb reprocessed the public reads (quality trimming at Q25 with fastp, clone calling with MiXCR) and kept in-frame beta chains. Identical CDR3 protein sequences are pooled into one entry, listed with their most common genes and DNA. These V and J calls derive from TCRdb rather than the authors' analysis. The sample data list some 620,000 distinct CDR3 sequences, and 15% to 20% of these were observed just once. Clones ranked in the top ten supply 3.8% of the sample.

Broad study findings and their caveats: Sample size was not statistically predetermined, and blinding of investigators to group allocation was not performed. During validation, the model predicted progression to ophthalmopathy a median of around six months ahead of onset, with almost 71% sensitivity and 72% to 80% specificity. Most expanded thyroid clonotypes (frequency above 0.001) were also detected in blood, a finding suggesting that blood repertoires may reflect thyroid immune responses. Ophthalmopathy was separated from stable hyperthyroidism by a 13 V-J signature model, with around 88% sensitivity and 81% to 82% specificity obtained in cross-validation and 80%/75% obtained in testing.

A patient counted as having stable Graves' hyperthyroidism if no progression to ophthalmopathy occurred over 18 months of follow-up. Hyperthyroidism patients were newly diagnosed, with disease duration under 2 months, and aged 18 to 65 years. Patients with uncontrolled infections, other autoimmune diseases, pregnancy or lactation were excluded. Diagnoses were based on clinical symptoms, serum thyroxine and TRAb, thyroid ultrasound and orbital computed tomography. PBMCs were separated from roughly 9.6 ml of fresh peripheral blood using Ficoll-Paque density gradient centrifugation. Total RNA was extracted using Trizol reagent, and RNA quality was assessed on an Agilent 2100 Bioanalyzer.

What was sequenced was blood. The sequence is built from TRBV18 and TRBJ2-2, with the D call perhaps TRBD1 or TRBD2, each one matching 5 bases. The receptor comes from a woman under 40 with Graves' hyperthyroidism. The sequence in DNA is TGTGCCAGCTCTCCAATAGGGGACGCCAACACCGGGGAGCTGTTTTTT. It translates to CASSPIGDANTGELFF.